This T cell receptor beta chain derives from a study of early T cells in non-severe SARS-CoV-2 infection. The study, taken as a whole, reports: VDJdb matching favored anti-spike CD8 responses, missing private and CD4 specificities.

TCRdb analysed the 5' RACE reads with MiXCR anew, one entry per CDR3 protein. The sample includes approximately 81,000 distinct CDR3 sequences, 5.5% to 7.5% of them seen just once. This CDR3 contains 14 residues. Trimming removed 4 bases at V and 5 bases at J, with 11 bases between. Germline V gives CDR1 WNHNN, CDR2 SYGVQD (reference sequence). With respect to this clonotype: The target antigen is unknown.

J is TRBJ2-2 and V is TRBV10-1; D is uncertain. The specimen was whole blood. The source of this sequence is an adult who was a healthcare worker with PCR-confirmed SARS-CoV-2 infection or an uninfected control (not recorded which). The CDR3 nucleotides read TGCGCCAGCAGTGGTGGGATTGGGACCGGGGAGCTGTTTTTT. It is translated as CASSGGIGTGELFF.